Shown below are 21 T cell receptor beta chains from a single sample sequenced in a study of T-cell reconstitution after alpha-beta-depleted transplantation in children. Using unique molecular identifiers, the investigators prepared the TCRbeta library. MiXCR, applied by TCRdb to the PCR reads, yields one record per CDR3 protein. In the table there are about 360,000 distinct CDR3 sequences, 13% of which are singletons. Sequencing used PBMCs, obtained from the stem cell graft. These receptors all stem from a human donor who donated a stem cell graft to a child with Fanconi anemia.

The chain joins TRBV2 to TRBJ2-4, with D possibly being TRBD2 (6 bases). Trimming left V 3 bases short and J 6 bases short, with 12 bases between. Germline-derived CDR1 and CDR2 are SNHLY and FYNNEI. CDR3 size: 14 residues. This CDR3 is CASSDGGVRNIQYF. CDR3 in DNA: TGTGCCAGCAGTGACGGAGGGGTAAGAAACATTCAGTACTTC.

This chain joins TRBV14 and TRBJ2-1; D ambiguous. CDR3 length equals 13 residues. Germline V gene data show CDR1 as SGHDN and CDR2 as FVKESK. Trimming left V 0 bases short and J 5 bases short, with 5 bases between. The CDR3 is CASSQDLNNEQFF. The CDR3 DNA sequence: TGTGCCAGCAGCCAAGATCTTAACAATGAGCAGTTCTTC.

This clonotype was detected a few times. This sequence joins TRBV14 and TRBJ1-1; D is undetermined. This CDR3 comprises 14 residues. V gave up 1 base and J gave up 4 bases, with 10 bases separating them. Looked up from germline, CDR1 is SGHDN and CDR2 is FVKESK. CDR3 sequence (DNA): TGTGCCAGCAGCCAAGTCCGCGGTAGCACTGAAGCTTTCTTT. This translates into CASSQVRGSTEAFF.

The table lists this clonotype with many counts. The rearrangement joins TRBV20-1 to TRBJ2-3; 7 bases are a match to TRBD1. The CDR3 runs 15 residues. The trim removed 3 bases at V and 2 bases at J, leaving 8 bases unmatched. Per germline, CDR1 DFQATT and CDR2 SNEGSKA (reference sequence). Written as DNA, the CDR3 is TGCAGTGCTAGGGGGGACAGCATAAACACAGATACGCAGTATTTT. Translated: CSARGDSINTDTQYF.

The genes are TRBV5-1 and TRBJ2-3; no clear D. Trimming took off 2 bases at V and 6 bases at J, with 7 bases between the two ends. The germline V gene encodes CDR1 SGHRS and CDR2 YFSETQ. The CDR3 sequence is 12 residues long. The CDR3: CASSFADDTQYF. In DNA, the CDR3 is TGCGCCAGCAGCTTTGCAGACGATACGCAGTATTTT.

In DNA, the CDR3 is TGCGCCAGCAGCTTCCTCGACAGGTTAACCCCCTACGAGCAGTACTTC. This codes for CASSFLDRLTPYEQYF. The chain recombines TRBV5-1 with TRBJ2-7; D is possibly TRBD1 (6 bases). CDR1 is SGHRS and CDR2 is YFSETQ in the germline V gene. The V and J ends lost 2 bases and 2 bases respectively, with 17 bases between them. This CDR3 has 16 amino acids.

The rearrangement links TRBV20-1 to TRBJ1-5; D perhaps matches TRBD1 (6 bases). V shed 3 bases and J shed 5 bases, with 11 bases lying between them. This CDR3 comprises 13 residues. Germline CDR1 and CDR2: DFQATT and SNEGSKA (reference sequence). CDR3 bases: TGCAGTGCTAGCACAGGGCTGGATCAGCCCCAGCATTTT. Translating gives CSASTGLDQPQHF.

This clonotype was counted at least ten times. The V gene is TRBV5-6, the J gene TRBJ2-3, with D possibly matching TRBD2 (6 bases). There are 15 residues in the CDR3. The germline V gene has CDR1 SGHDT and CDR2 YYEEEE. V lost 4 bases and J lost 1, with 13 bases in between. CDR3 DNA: TGTGCCAGCAGCCACGGGACTTTCCGCACAGATACGCAGTATTTT. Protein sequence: CASSHGTFRTDTQYF.

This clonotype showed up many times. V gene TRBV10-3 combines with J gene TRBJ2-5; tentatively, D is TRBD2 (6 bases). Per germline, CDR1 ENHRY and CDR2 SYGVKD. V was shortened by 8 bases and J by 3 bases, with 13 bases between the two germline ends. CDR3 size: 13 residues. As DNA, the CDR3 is TGTGCCATCGGTACGGAGGGGAAAGAGACCCAGTACTTC. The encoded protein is CAIGTEGKETQYF.

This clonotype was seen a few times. CDR3 in DNA: TGCAGCGTTGGGGACGCGGCCCATGAAGCTTTCTTT. This gives the protein CSVGDAAHEAFF. The V and J genes are TRBV29-1 and TRBJ1-1, with D possibly matching TRBD1 (5 bases). In germline, CDR1 is SQVTM, CDR2 ANQGSEA. The CDR3 contains 12 residues. V lost 4 bases to trimming and J lost 7 bases, with 13 bases between them.

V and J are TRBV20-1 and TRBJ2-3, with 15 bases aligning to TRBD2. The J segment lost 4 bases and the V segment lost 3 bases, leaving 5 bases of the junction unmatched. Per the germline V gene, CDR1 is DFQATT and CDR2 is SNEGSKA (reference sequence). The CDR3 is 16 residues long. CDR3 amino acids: CSARRWTSGGADTQYF. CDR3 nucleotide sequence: TGCAGTGCTAGGCGTTGGACTAGCGGGGGGGCAGATACGCAGTATTTT.

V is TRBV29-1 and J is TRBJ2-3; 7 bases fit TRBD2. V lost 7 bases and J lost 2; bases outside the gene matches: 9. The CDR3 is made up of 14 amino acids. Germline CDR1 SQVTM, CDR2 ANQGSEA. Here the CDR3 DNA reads TGCAGCGGCTCGACTAGCCTTAACACAGATACGCAGTATTTT. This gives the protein CSGSTSLNTDTQYF.

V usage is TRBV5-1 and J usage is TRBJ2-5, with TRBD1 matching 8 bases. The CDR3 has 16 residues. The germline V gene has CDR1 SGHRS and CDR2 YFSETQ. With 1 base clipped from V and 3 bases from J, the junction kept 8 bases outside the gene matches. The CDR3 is CASSLSGTGLEETQYF. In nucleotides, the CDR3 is TGCGCCAGCAGCTTGTCGGGGACAGGACTCGAAGAGACCCAGTACTTC.

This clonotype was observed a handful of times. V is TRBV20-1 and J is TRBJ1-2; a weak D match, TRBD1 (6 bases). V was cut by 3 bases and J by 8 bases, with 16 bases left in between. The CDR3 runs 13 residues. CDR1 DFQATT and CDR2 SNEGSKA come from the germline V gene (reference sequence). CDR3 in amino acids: CSASHSGAGGYTF. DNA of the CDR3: TGCAGTGCTAGTCATTCAGGGGCTGGAGGCTACACCTTC.

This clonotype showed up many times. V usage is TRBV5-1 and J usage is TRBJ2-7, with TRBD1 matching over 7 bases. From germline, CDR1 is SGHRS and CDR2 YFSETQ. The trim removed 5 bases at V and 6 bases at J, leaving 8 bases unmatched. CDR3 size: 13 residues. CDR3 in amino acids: CASSTGVTGEQYF. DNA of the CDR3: TGCGCCAGCAGTACAGGGGTAACAGGCGAGCAGTACTTC.

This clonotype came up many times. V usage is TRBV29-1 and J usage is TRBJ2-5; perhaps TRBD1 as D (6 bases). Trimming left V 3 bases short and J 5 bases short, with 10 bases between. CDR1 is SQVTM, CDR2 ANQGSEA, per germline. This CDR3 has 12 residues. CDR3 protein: CSVEGAWETQYF. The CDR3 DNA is TGCAGCGTTGAGGGGGCCTGGGAGACCCAGTACTTC.

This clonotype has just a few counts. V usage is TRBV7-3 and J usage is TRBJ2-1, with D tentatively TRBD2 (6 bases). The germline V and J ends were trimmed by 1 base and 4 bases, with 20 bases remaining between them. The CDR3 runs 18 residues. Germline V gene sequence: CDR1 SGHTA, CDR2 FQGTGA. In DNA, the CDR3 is TGTGCCAGCAGCTTAAGGCCCTTTGGAGGGGCTGAGTACAATGAGCAGTTCTTC. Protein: CASSLRPFGGAEYNEQFF.

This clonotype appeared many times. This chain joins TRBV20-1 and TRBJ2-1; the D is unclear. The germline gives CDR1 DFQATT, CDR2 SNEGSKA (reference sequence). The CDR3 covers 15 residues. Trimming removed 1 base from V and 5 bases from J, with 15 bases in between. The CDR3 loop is CSARAGEMTHNEQFF. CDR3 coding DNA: TGCAGTGCTAGAGCGGGTGAAATGACTCACAATGAGCAGTTCTTC.

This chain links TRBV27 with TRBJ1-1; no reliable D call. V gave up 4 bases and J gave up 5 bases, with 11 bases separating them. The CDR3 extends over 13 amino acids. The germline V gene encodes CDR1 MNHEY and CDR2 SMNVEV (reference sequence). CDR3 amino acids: CASSYVGVTEAFF. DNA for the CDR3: TGTGCCAGCAGTTATGTCGGGGTAACTGAAGCTTTCTTT.

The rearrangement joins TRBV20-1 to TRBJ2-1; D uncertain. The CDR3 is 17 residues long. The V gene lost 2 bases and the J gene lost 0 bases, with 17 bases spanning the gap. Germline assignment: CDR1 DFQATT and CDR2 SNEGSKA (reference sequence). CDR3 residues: CSARWKPLFNSYNEQFF. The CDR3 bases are TGCAGTGCTAGATGGAAGCCTCTATTCAACTCCTACAATGAGCAGTTCTTC.

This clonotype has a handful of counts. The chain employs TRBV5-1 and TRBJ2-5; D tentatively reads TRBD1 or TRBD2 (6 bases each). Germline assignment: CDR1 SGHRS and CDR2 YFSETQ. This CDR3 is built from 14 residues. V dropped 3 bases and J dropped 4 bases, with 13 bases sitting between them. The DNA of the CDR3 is TGCGCCAGCAGCTCCCCTGAGGGGGGAGAGACCCAGTACTTC. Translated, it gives CASSSPEGGETQYF.